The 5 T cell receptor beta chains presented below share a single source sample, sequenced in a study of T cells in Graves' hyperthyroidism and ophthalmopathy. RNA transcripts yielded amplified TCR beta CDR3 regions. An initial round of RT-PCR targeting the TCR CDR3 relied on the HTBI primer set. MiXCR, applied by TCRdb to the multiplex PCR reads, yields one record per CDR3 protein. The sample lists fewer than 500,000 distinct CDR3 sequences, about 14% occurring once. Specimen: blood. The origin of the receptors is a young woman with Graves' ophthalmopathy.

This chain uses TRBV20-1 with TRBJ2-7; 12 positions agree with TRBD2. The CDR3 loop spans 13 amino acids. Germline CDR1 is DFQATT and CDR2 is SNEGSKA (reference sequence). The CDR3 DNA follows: TGCGGATCGGGACTAGCGGGCCCCTACGAGCAGTACTTC. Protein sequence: CGSGLAGPYEQYF.

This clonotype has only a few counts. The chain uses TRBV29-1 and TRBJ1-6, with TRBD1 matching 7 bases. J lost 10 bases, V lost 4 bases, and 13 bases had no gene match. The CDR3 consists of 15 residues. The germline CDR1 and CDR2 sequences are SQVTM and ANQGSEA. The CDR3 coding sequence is TGCAGCGTTGTCTTTTTCGAAACAGGGGCCTCACCCCTCCACTTT. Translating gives CSVVFFETGASPLHF.

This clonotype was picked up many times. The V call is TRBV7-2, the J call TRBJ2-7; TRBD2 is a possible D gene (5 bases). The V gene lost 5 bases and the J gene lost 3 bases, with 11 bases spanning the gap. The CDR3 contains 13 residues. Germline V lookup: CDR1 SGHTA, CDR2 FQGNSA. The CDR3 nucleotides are TGTGCCAGCAGCCCCCCCGGGATCTACGAGCAGTACTTC. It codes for CASSPPGIYEQYF.

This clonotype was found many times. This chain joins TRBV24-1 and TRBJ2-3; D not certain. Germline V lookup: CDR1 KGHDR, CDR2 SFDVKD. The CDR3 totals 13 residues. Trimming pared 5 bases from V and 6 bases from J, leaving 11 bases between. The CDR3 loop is CATSGAESDTQYF. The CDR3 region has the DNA TGTGCCACCAGTGGGGCAGAATCCGATACGCAGTATTTT.

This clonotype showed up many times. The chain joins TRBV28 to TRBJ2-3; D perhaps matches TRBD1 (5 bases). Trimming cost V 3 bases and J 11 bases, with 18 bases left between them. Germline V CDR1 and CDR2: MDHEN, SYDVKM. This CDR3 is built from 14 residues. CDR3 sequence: CASSFQGDATEQYF. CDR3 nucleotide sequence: TGTGCCAGCAGTTTTCAGGGTGACGCCACGGAGCAGTATTTT. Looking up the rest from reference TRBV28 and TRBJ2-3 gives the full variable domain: DVKVTQSSRYLVKRTGEKVFLECVQDMDHENMFWYRQDPGLGLRLIYFSYDVKMKEKGDIPEGYSVSREKKERFSLILESASTNQTSMYLCASSFQGDATEQYFGPGTRLTVL.